This T cell receptor beta chain was retrieved from a study of identical twins. TCRdb passed the 5' RACE reads through MiXCR, listing each CDR3 protein once. Of hundreds of thousands of distinct CDR3 sequences listed, around 6% are singletons. CDR3 length: 14 residues. CDR1 and CDR2 (germline): SGHRS, YFSETQ. V was trimmed by 4 bases and J by 1 base, leaving 12 bases between them. The TCR was taken from a man younger than 35 in good health. The chain recombines TRBV5-1 with TRBJ2-7, with D tentatively TRBD2 (5 bases). Sequencing was performed on naive T cells sorted from blood. CDR3 amino acids: CASSPSPGSYEQYF. The CDR3 nucleotides are TGCGCCAGCAGCCCCTCACCGGGGTCCTACGAGCAGTACTTC.